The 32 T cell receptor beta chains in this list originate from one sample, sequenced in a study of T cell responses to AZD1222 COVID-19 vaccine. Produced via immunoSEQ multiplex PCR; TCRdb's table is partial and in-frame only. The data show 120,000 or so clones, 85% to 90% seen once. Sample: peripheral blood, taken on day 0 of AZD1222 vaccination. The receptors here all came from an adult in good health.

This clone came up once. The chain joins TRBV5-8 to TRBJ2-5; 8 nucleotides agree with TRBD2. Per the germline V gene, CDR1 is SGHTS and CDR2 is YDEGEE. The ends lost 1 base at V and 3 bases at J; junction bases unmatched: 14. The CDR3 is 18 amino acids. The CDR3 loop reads CASSLLRVDSGKKETQYF. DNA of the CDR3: TGTGCCAGCAGCTTGTTGAGGGTTGATAGCGGGAAAAAAGAGACCCAGTACTTC.

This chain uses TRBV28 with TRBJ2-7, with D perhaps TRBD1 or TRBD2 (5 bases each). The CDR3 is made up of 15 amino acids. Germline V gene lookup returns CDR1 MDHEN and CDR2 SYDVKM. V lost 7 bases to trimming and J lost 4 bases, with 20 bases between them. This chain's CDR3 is CASTSEGSLPYEQYF. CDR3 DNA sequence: TGTGCCAGCACGAGCGAGGGGAGTTTACCATACGAGCAGTACTTC.

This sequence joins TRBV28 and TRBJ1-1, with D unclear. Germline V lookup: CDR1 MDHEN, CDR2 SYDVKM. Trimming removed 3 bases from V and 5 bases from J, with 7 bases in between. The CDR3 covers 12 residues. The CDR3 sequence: CASSFGVTEAFF. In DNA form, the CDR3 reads TGTGCCAGCAGTTTTGGTGTAACTGAAGCTTTCTTT. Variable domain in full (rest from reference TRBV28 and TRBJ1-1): DVKVTQSSRYLVKRTGEKVFLECVQDMDHENMFWYRQDPGLGLRLIYFSYDVKMKEKGDIPEGYSVSREKKERFSLILESASTNQTSMYLCASSFGVTEAFFGQGTRLTVV.

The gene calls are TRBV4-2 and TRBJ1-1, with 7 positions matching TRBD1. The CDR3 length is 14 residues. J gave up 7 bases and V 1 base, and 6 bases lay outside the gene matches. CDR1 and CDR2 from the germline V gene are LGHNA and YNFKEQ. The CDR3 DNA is TGTGCCAGCAGCCAAGGGCAGGGGGTCGATGAAGCTTTCTTT. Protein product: CASSQGQGVDEAFF.

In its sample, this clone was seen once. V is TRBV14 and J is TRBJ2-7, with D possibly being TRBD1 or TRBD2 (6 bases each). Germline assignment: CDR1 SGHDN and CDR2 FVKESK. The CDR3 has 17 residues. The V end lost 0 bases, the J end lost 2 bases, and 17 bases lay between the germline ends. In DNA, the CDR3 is TGTGCCAGCAGCCAAGAAGGCCCCGGGGGCCGCCCCTACGAGCAGTACTTC. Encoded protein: CASSQEGPGGRPYEQYF.

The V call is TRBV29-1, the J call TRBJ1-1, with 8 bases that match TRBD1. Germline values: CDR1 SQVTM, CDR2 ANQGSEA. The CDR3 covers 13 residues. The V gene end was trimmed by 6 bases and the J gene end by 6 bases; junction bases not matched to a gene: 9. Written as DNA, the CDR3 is TGCAGCGTGTCTAAGACAGGGGTCGCTGAAGCTTTCTTT. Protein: CSVSKTGVAEAFF.

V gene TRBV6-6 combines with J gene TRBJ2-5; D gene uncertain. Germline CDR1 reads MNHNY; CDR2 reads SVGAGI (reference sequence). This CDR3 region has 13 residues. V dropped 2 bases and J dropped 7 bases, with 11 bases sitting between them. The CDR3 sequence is CASSYVAGGTQYF. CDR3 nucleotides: TGTGCCAGCAGTTACGTCGCAGGTGGGACCCAGTACTTC.

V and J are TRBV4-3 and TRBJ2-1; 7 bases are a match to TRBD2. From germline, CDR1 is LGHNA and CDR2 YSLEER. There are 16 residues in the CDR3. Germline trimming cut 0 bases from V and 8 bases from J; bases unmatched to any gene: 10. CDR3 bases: TGCGCCAGCAGCCAAGATTGGGAGGGCGAGCGATATGAGCAGTTCTTC. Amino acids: CASSQDWEGERYEQFF.

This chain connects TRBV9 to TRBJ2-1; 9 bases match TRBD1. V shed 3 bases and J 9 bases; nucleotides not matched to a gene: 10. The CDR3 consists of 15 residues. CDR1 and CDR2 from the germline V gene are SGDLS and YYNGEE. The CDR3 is CASSEGDRGGSEQFF. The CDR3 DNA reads TGTGCCAGCAGCGAGGGCGACAGGGGGGGAAGTGAGCAGTTCTTC. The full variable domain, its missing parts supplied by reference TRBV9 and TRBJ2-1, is DSGVTQTPKHLITATGQRVTLRCSPRSGDLSVYWYQQSLDQGLQFLIQYYNGEERAKGNILERFSAQQFPDLHSELNLSSLELGDSALYFCASSEGDRGGSEQFFGPGTRLTVL.

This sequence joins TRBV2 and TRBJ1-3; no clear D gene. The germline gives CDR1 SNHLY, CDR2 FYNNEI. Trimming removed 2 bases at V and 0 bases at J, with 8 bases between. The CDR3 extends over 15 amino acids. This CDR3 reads CASSEQLHSGNTIYF. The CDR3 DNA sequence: TGTGCCAGCAGTGAACAGCTTCACTCTGGAAACACCATATATTTT.

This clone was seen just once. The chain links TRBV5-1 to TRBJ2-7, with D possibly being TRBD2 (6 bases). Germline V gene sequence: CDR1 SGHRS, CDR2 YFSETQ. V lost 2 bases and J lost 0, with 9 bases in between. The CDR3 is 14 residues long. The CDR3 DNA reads TGCGCCAGCAGCTTCCGGGGGAGCTCCTACGAGCAGTACTTC. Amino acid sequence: CASSFRGSSYEQYF.

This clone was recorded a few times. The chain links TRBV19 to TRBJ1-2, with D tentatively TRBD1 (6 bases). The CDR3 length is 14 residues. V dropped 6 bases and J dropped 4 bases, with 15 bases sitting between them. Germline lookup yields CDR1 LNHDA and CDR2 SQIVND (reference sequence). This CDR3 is CASRFAQGGYGYTF. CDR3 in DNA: TGTGCCAGTAGATTCGCACAGGGCGGCTATGGCTACACCTTC.

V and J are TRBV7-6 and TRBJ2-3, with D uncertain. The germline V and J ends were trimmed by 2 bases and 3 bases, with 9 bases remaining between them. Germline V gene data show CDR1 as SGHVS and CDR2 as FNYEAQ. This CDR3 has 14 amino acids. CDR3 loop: CASSLRFGTDTQYF. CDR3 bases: TGTGCCAGCAGCTTACGATTCGGGACAGATACGCAGTATTTT. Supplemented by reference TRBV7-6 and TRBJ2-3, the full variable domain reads GAGVSQSPRYKVTKRGQDVALRCDPISGHVSLYWYRQALGQGPEFLTYFNYEAQQDKSGLPNDRFSAERPEGSISTLTIQRTEQRDSAMYRCASSLRFGTDTQYFGPGTRLTVL.

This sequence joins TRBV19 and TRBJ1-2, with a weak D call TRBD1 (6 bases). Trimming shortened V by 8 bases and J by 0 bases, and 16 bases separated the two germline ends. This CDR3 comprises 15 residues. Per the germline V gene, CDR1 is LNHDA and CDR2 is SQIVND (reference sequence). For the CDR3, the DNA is TGTGCCAGTCGGGAAGCAGGGGTAACTAACTATGGCTACACCTTC. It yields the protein CASREAGVTNYGYTF.

The CDR3 DNA reads TGTGCCAGCAGCCAAGATAGGGATCTATCGATCTATGGCTACACCTTC. Protein: CASSQDRDLSIYGYTF. The gene calls are TRBV4-2 and TRBJ1-2; D not resolved. This CDR3 region has 16 residues. V was cut by 0 bases and J by 4 bases, with 15 bases left in between. Germline assignment: CDR1 LGHNA and CDR2 YNFKEQ.

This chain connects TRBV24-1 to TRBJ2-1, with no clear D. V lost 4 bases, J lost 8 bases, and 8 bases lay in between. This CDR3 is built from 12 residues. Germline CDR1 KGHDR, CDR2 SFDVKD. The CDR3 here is CATSDLPYEQFF. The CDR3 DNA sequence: TGTGCCACCAGTGACCTGCCTTATGAGCAGTTCTTC.

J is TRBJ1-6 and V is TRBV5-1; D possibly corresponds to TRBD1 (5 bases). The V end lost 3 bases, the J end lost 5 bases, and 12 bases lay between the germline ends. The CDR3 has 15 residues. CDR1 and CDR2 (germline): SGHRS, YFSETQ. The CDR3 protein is CASSYIQGNNSPLHF. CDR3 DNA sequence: TGCGCCAGCAGCTACATTCAGGGTAATAATTCACCCCTCCACTTT.

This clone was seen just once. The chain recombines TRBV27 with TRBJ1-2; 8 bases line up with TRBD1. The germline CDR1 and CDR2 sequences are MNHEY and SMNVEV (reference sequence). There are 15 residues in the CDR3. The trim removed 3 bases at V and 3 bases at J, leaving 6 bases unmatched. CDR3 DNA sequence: TGTGCCAGCAGTTTTGCAGGGGGCGATGACTATGGCTACACCTTC. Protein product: CASSFAGGDDYGYTF.

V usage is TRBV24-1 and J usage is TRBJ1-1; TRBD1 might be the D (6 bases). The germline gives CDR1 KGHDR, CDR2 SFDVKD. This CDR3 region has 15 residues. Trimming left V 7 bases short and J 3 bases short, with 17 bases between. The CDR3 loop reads CATSERGTGYTEAFF. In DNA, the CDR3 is TGTGCCACCAGCGAACGCGGAACAGGGTACACTGAAGCTTTCTTT.

CDR3 DNA: TGTGCCAGCAGACCCATGTACAGGACTCCCTACGAGCAGTACTTC. Amino acid sequence: CASRPMYRTPYEQYF. The V call is TRBV6-5, the J call TRBJ2-7; D may match TRBD1 or TRBD2 (5 bases each). The germline CDR1 and CDR2 sequences are MNHEY and SVGAGI. V gave up 6 bases and J gave up 2 bases, with 17 bases separating them. The length of the CDR3 is 15 residues.

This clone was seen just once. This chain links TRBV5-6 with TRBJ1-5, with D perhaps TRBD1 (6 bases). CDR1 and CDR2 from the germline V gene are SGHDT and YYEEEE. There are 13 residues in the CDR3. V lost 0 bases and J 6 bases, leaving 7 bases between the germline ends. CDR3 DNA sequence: TGTGCCAGCAGCTTGGAAGGGGGTCAGCCCCAGCATTTT. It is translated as CASSLEGGQPQHF.

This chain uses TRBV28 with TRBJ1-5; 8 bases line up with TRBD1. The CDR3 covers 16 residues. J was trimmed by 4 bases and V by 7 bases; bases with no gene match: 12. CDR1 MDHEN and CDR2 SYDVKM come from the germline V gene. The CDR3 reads CASKPKYRGGNQPQHF. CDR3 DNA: TGTGCCAGCAAACCGAAATACAGGGGGGGGAATCAGCCCCAGCATTTT. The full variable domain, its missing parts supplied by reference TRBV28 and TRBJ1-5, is DVKVTQSSRYLVKRTGEKVFLECVQDMDHENMFWYRQDPGLGLRLIYFSYDVKMKEKGDIPEGYSVSREKKERFSLILESASTNQTSMYLCASKPKYRGGNQPQHFGDGTRLSIL.

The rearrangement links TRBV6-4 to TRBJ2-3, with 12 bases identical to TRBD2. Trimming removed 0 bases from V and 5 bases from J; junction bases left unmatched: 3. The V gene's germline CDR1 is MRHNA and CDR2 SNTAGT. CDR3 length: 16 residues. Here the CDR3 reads CASSDSSSGGVDTQYF. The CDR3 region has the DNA TGTGCCAGCAGTGACTCGTCTAGCGGGGGGGTAGATACGCAGTATTTT.

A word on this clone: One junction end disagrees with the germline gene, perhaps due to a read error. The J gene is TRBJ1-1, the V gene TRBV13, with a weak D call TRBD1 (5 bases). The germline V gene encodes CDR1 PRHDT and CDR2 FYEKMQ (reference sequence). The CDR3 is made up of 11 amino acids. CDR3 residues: CASSGGSERVF. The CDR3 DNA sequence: TGTGCCAGCAGCGGGGGGAGCGAGAGGGTCTTT. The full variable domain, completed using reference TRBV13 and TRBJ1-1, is AAGVIQSPRHLIKEKRETATLKCYPIPRHDTVYWYQQGPGQDPQFLISFYEKMQSDKGSIPDRFSAQQFSDYHSELNMSSLELGDSALYFCASSGGSERVFGQGTRLTVV.

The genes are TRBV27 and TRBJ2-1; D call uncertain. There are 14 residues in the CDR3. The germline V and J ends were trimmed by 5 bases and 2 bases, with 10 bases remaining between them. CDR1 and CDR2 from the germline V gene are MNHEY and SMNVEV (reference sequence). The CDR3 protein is CASSPTPTYNEQFF. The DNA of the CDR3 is TGTGCCAGCAGTCCCACGCCTACCTACAATGAGCAGTTCTTC.

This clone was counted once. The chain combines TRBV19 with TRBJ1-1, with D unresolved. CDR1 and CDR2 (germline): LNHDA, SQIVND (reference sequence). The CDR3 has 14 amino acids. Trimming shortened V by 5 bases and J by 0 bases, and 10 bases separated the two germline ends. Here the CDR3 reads CASSSASLNTEAFF. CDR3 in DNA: TGTGCCAGTAGTTCGGCCAGCTTGAACACTGAAGCTTTCTTT.

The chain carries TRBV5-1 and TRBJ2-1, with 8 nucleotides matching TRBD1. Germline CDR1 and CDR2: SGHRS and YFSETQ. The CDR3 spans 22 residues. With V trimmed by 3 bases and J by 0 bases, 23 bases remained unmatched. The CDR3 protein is CASSSGRARLLGQESSYNEQFF. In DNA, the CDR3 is TGCGCCAGCAGCTCGGGGAGAGCCCGATTACTGGGACAGGAAAGCTCCTACAATGAGCAGTTCTTC.

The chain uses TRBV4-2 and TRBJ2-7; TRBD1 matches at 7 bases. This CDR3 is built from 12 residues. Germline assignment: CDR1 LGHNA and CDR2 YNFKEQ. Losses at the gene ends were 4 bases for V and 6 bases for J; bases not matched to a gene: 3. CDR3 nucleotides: TGTGCCAGCAGCCCCACAGGGGTCGAGCAGTACTTC. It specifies CASSPTGVEQYF.

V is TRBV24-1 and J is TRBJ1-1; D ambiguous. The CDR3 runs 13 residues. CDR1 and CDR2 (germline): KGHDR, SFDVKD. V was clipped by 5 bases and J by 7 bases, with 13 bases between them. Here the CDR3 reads CATSGPPGREAFF. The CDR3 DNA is TGTGCCACCAGTGGGCCCCCCGGGCGTGAAGCTTTCTTT.

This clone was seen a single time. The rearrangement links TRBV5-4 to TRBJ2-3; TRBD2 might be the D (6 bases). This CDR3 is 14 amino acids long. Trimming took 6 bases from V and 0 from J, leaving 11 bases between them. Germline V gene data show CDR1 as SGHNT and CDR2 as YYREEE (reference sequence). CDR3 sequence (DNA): TGTGCCAGCAAATTGGGGACTAGCACAGATACGCAGTATTTT. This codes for CASKLGTSTDTQYF.

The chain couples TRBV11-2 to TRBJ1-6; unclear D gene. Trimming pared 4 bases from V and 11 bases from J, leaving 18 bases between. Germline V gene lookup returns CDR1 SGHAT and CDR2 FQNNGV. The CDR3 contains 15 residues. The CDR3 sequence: CASSSTWEFQTPLHF. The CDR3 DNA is TGTGCCAGCAGCTCCACATGGGAGTTTCAGACACCCCTCCACTTT. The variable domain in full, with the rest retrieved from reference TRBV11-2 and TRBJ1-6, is EAGVAQSPRYKIIEKRQSVAFWCNPISGHATLYWYQQILGQGPKLLIQFQNNGVVDDSQLPKDRFSAERLKGVDSTLKIQPAKLEDSAVYLCASSSTWEFQTPLHFGNGTRLTVT.

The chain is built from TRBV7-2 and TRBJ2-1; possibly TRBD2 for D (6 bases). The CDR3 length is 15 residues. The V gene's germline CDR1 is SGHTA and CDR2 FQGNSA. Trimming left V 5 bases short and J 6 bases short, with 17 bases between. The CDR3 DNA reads TGTGCCAGCAGCCCTTCCGGAGGGCCATTCAATGAGCAGTTCTTC. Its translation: CASSPSGGPFNEQFF.